Reported below is one TCR beta chain. This clone was observed a few times. Its target antigen remains unknown. The sample holds no much larger clone one base away, and base qualities are not on file. This sample is part of a study of shared clonotypes between healthy human individuals (TCRdb year 2020). General notes on the study: The cohort included a few men and a couple of women between 18 and 49 years of age. For each donor, CD4 naive and CD4 memory were each run on three plates, CD8 naive on two plates, and CD8 memory on one plate. The study deeply sequenced blood TCR repertoires of about five healthy adults to estimate repertoire size and the extent of clonotype sharing between individuals. To increase sequencing depth and limit assay-specific biases, different laboratories used diverse techniques to prepare libraries and sequence TCR repertoires. Leukapheresis yielded between about 0.85 and 10 billion PBMCs per donor. Study-level results and caveats: Pairwise subsampling indicated that sequencing depth was expected to affect the degree of clonotype sharing among donors. About 5% of naive CD4, roughly 3.6% of naive CD8, 2.3% of memory CD4, and about 0.4% of memory CD8 clonotypes were shared across several donors. Incomplete sequencing was indicated by rarefaction of sorted-subset datasets, despite the large sequencing depth. Naive subsets generally had larger estimated clonotype richness than memory subsets did. Higher generation probabilities were observed for clonotypes shared by all four sorted-subset donors than for non-shared clonotypes. Because the study included a small number of donors, the genetic and exposure-history diversity represented was limited. Sampling was restricted to blood, and TCR repertoires in tissue are likely to differ from TCR repertoires in blood.

CD8 naive samples were CD45RO-negative cells positively selected for CCR7, giving a CD45RA+CCR7+ population that excluded TemRA cells. Donors were healthy HIV-negative adults with no recently reported acute infections or vaccinations. All donors were Caucasian adults living in Nashville, Tennessee, USA. Blood was collected by leukapheresis, and PBMCs were isolated by Ficoll-Histopaque density gradient centrifugation and then cryopreserved in liquid nitrogen vapor phase. Analytical flow cytometry was used to check the purity and quantity of each magnetically sorted T cell population. Genomic DNA was isolated from every sorted fraction and measured by UV absorbance on a Nanodrop 2000c. TCR CDR3 regions were amplified from genomic DNA by multiplex PCR using the deep immunoSEQ assay. For each cell subset, the extracted genomic DNA was distributed evenly across all wells of several immunoSEQ 96-well plates, and each plate served as one replicate. Each replicate PCR for sorted subsets received roughly 0.2 ug genomic DNA, equal to about 30,000 T cell genomes. Purified libraries were quantified with a Qubit 3.0 fluorometer, sized on a Bioanalyzer 2100, and re-quantified with the KAPA Library Quantification kit. A separate single-read 150-cycle Illumina NextSeq 550 flow cell was used to sequence each immunoSEQ 96-well plate. In the source study's methods: Because the immunoSEQ output held only junctional sequences and lacked quality scores, the filtering could not match the filtering applied to full-length reads. Sequences were annotated with PyIR, a Python wrapper for IgBLAST v1.9, and V/J genes and CDR3 were assigned using IMGT germline references. Reads were filtered out if the reads had weak V/J assignments (E-value above 1e-6), no CDR3, stop codons, out-of-frame junctions, or ambiguous translated residues. A V3J clonotype was defined by an identical inferred V gene, J gene, and CDR3 amino acid sequence. Percentage overlap between repertoires was computed as shared unique clonotypes divided by the size of the smaller repertoire. Repertoire richness was assessed with RTK rarefaction, the Chao1 estimator, and Recon v2.1 estimates of unobserved clonotypes. OLGA was used to compute generation probabilities for all TCRbeta clonotypes that the gDNA method yielded from a handful of donors. In its TCRdb copy, this immuneACCESS table keeps in-frame sequences only and misses some clones. Where compared with another copy, unresolved V genes explain less than half of these, and the others have no known cause. V and J calls and clone size are as listed in that table; D and trimming were resolved from the DNA. The sample table holds around 1.9 million clones, of which around 93% were seen once. Together, the top ten hold more than 1.5% of the sample.

V is reduced by 3 bases and J by 3 bases, leaving a spacing of 9 bases between them. CDR1 SEHNR and CDR2 FQNEAQ are derived from the germline V gene (reference sequence). Taken from cysteine to phenylalanine, the CDR3 has 14 residues. The retained sequence is limited to the CDR3, 42 bases, with the frame set at the first base. This sequence uses TRBV7-9 and TRBJ2-1; the D gene is possibly TRBD2, with 5 bases matching. The TCR was taken from a man younger than 35 in good health. Some clones in this sample may be carry-over from other donors' samples. Material: naive CD8+ T cells from PBMCs. Sample cell subset or site, as interpreted from the label and publication: CD45RA+CCR7+. The CDR3 region has the sequence CASSLDGLYNEQFF. The base sequence is TGTGCCAGCAGCTTGGACGGACTCTACAATGAGCAGTTCTTC.